One sample yielded the 32 T cell receptor beta chains listed below, sequenced in a study of human T cells and chemical hapten exposure. A single record per CDR3 protein comes from TCRdb applying MiXCR to the RACE reads. The table records some 15,000 distinct CDR3 sequences, 15% to 20% of them present only once. This sample's time point: patch test 1, 2 weeks after DPC sensitization. The treatment: therapeutic diphenylcyclopropenone sensitization with weekly scalp DPC. The input for sequencing was whole blood, taken in connection with sensitization to the hapten diphenylcyclopropenone (DPC). These receptors came from a woman aged 25 to 39 with alopecia areata. Some clones in this sample may be carry-over from other donors' samples.

This clonotype was detected ten times or more. The V call is TRBV6-5, the J call TRBJ1-6, with unresolved D. The V end lost 6 bases, the J end lost 6 bases, and 9 bases lay between the germline ends. The CDR3 has 13 amino acids. Germline CDR1 is MNHEY and CDR2 is SVGAGI. CDR3 in DNA: TGTGCCAGCAGGACGGGCCTTAATTCACCCCTCCACTTT. Protein: CASRTGLNSPLHF.

This clonotype was seen only a few times. V and J are TRBV18 and TRBJ1-6; D gene unclear. Germline V gene sequence: CDR1 KGHSH, CDR2 LQKENI. The CDR3 covers 15 residues. Trimming removed 3 bases from V and 0 bases from J, with 6 bases in between. CDR3 in DNA: TGTGCCAGCTCACCGGGTGGCTCCTATAATTCACCCCTCCACTTT. This encodes CASSPGGSYNSPLHF.

This clonotype was seen a few times. This sequence joins TRBV24-1 and TRBJ2-3, with 10 bases aligning to TRBD1. The CDR3 is 14 amino acids. Germline assignment: CDR1 KGHDR and CDR2 SFDVKD. Trimming cost V 9 bases and J 4 bases; bases outside gene matches: 6. CDR3 bases: TGTGCCACCGCCGGACAGGGGGAGGCAGATACGCAGTATTTT. Protein sequence: CATAGQGEADTQYF.

This clonotype is judged medium-sized. A read error may account for a junction end that differs from germline. V gene TRBV6-2 or TRBV6-3 combines with J gene TRBJ1-2; TRBD1 agrees at 10 bases. This CDR3 contains 17 residues. Germline V gene data show CDR1 as MNHEY and CDR2 as SVGEGT. The CDR3 loop reads CASSHSPGQGQIYGYTF. DNA of the CDR3: TGTGCCAGCAGTCACTCCCCGGGACAGGGGCAAATCTATGGCTACACCTTC.

Ten or more counts support this clonotype. This chain joins TRBV12-3 or TRBV12-4 and TRBJ2-3; TRBD2 aligns across 8 bases. The CDR3 runs to 14 residues. V trimming: 5 bases; J trimming: 1 base; junction bases outside the gene matches: 2. CDR3 coding DNA: TGTGCCAGCAGTACTAGCGGAGGCACAGATACGCAGTATTTT. As protein: CASSTSGGTDTQYF.

V usage is TRBV20-1 and J usage is TRBJ2-2, with D perhaps TRBD1 or TRBD2 (5 bases each). CDR3 length: 14 amino acids. Germline CDR1 DFQATT, CDR2 SNEGSKA (reference sequence). Trimming cost V 4 bases and J 0 bases, with 9 bases left between them. CDR3 sequence: CSATGPPNTGELFF. The CDR3 DNA reads TGCAGTGCTACGGGACCACCGAACACCGGGGAGCTGTTTTTT.

This chain links TRBV20-1 with TRBJ2-1; TRBD2 matches 11 bases. V gave up 6 bases and J gave up 7 bases; unmatched junction bases: 8. Germline loops: CDR1 DFQATT, CDR2 SNEGSKA (reference sequence). The CDR3 contains 14 residues. The CDR3 spells CSAGPGLAVNEQFF. The CDR3 DNA reads TGCAGTGCCGGACCGGGACTAGCGGTTAATGAGCAGTTCTTC.

Judged by abundance, this clonotype is medium-sized. The chain employs TRBV6-1 and TRBJ2-3; D gene uncertain. The CDR3 has 13 amino acids. The V end was cut by 2 bases, the J end by 1 base, with 4 bases between. Germline CDR1 reads MNHNS; CDR2 reads SASEGT. The CDR3 DNA reads as TGTGCCAGCAGTGAACAGGGCACAGATACGCAGTATTTT. Protein product: CASSEQGTDTQYF.

The chain couples TRBV7-9 to TRBJ1-2; D unresolved. Germline V gives CDR1 SEHNR, CDR2 FQNEAQ (reference sequence). The CDR3 totals 15 residues. The V end was cut by 1 base, the J end by 7 bases, with 16 bases between. CDR3 region: CASSLGQGRGSGYTF. CDR3 DNA: TGTGCCAGCAGCTTAGGACAAGGACGCGGCTCTGGCTACACCTTC.

This clonotype was observed many times. The chain joins TRBV20-1 to TRBJ1-5; TRBD1 aligns across 12 bases. J lost 6 bases, V lost 6 bases, and 6 bases had no gene match. Germline V gene data show CDR1 as DFQATT and CDR2 as SNEGSKA (reference sequence). There are 14 residues in the CDR3. The CDR3, as DNA: TGCAGTGCCGGGGACAGGGGGCCCAGTCAGCCCCAGCATTTT. Protein sequence: CSAGDRGPSQPQHF.

This clonotype was recorded at least ten times. The chain carries TRBV6-1 and TRBJ2-1; TRBD1 agrees at 7 bases. The CDR3 runs to 18 residues. V shed 4 bases, J shed 4 bases, and the junction held 16 bases outside the gene matches. Germline CDR1 reads MNHNS; CDR2 reads SASEGT. The CDR3 nucleotides read TGTGCCAGCAGTGGAGGATGGACAGGAACAATGCCGTACAATGAGCAGTTCTTC. It is translated as CASSGGWTGTMPYNEQFF.

J is TRBJ2-3 and V is TRBV5-1; 7 nucleotides align to TRBD2. Germline V gene data show CDR1 as SGHRS and CDR2 as YFSETQ. The V gene end was trimmed by 3 bases and the J gene end by 1 base; junction bases not matched to a gene: 8. CDR3 length: 16 amino acids. CDR3 nucleotide sequence: TGCGCCAGCAGCTATGGAGGGCTAGCGGGCACAGATACGCAGTATTTT. Translating gives CASSYGGLAGTDTQYF.

This rearrangement joins TRBV11-2 to TRBJ2-3; D is ambiguous. CDR3 size: 11 residues. The germline V and J ends were trimmed by 1 base and 6 bases, with 2 bases remaining between them. Germline V gene sequence: CDR1 SGHAT, CDR2 FQNNGV. CDR3 sequence (DNA): TGTGCCAGCAGCTTAGTGGATACGCAGTATTTT. Protein: CASSLVDTQYF.

By sample share, this clonotype is medium-sized (0.01 to 0.1%). This sequence joins TRBV12-3 or TRBV12-4 and TRBJ2-3; D gene uncertain. This CDR3 comprises 14 residues. The V end lost 6 bases, the J end lost 0 bases, and 10 bases lay between the germline ends. CDR3 loop: CASSRMSSTDTQYF. CDR3 nucleotides: TGTGCCAGCAGCCGTATGTCCAGCACAGATACGCAGTATTTT.

This clonotype was seen ten or more times. The V call is TRBV7-9, the J call TRBJ2-7; D uncertain. Germline values: CDR1 SEHNR, CDR2 FQNEAQ (reference sequence). The CDR3 contains 13 residues. The V gene lost 5 bases and the J gene lost 0 bases, with 8 bases spanning the gap. This CDR3 is CASSHYSSYEQYF. Written as DNA, the CDR3 is TGTGCCAGCAGCCATTACAGCTCCTACGAGCAGTACTTC.

This clonotype was recorded a few times. The chain links TRBV28 to TRBJ1-5; D unclear. V gave up 10 bases and J gave up 11 bases, with 15 bases separating them. The CDR3 contains 11 residues. CDR1 and CDR2 from the germline V gene are MDHEN and SYDVKM. In nucleotides, the CDR3 is TGTGCCACCCAACCCCCTCCTTCCCAGCATTTT. Its translation: CATQPPPSQHF. The full variable domain, in which reference TRBV28 and TRBJ1-5 provide the parts outside the CDR3, is DVKVTQSSRYLVKRTGEKVFLECVQDMDHENMFWYRQDPGLGLRLIYFSYDVKMKEKGDIPEGYSVSREKKERFSLILESASTNQTSMYLCATQPPPSQHFGDGTRLSIL.

The chain has TRBV20-1 and TRBJ1-1; weak D call: TRBD1 (6 bases). V lost 6 bases to trimming and J lost 1 base, with 15 bases between them. The germline V gene has CDR1 DFQATT and CDR2 SNEGSKA (reference sequence). The CDR3 extends over 14 amino acids. CDR3 residues: CSAETGQRNTEAFF. CDR3 in DNA: TGCAGTGCAGAAACAGGACAGAGGAACACTGAAGCTTTCTTT.

This clonotype has ten or more counts. This chain links TRBV29-1 with TRBJ2-1; 13 bases line up with TRBD2. The CDR3 is made up of 14 amino acids. Per the germline V gene, CDR1 is SQVTM and CDR2 is ANQGSEA. V lost 7 bases, J lost 4 bases, and 4 bases stayed unmatched. As DNA, the CDR3 is TGCAGCGGAAGGGGACTAGCGGGATACAATGAGCAGTTCTTC. Its translation is CSGRGLAGYNEQFF.

This clonotype was seen ten or more times. This chain connects TRBV7-8 to TRBJ1-6; TRBD1 agrees at 8 bases. The CDR3 covers 21 residues. With 1 base clipped from V and 0 bases from J, the junction kept 14 bases outside the gene matches. CDR1 and CDR2 from the germline V gene are SGHVS and FQNEAQ. The CDR3 sequence is CASSLVGGGTGTSSYNSPLHF. Written as DNA, the CDR3 is TGTGCCAGCAGCTTAGTAGGCGGCGGGACAGGCACGAGCTCCTATAATTCACCCCTCCACTTT.

Many counts were recorded for this clonotype. This sequence joins TRBV7-2 and TRBJ1-5, with D hard to call. Per the germline V gene, CDR1 is SGHTA and CDR2 is FQGNSA. V was pared by 1 base and J by 9 bases, with 10 bases between. The CDR3 consists of 13 residues. CDR3 residues: CASSLGPNPPQHF. DNA for the CDR3: TGTGCCAGCAGCTTAGGACCGAACCCGCCCCAGCATTTT.

This clonotype is termed medium-sized. The gene calls are TRBV12-5 and TRBJ2-1; no clear D gene. With 3 bases removed from V and 6 bases from J, the gap between germline ends came to 24 bases. CDR3 length equals 18 residues. Per germline, CDR1 LGHNT and CDR2 FRNRAP. The CDR3 nucleotides are TGTGCTAGTGGTTTTGTACCCTTACACCCAAAAGACCTCAATGAGCAGTTCTTC. Encoded protein: CASGFVPLHPKDLNEQFF.

In this sample, this clonotype turned up many times. The V and J genes are TRBV2 and TRBJ2-2; 7 bases line up with TRBD2. V lost 8 bases, J lost 0 bases, and 0 bases stayed unmatched. Germline assignment: CDR1 SNHLY and CDR2 FYNNEI. The CDR3 sequence is 13 residues long. The CDR3 spells CASGRANTGELFF. The CDR3 DNA sequence: TGTGCCAGCGGGAGGGCGAACACCGGGGAGCTGTTTTTT.

This clonotype is medium-sized by share. The chain combines TRBV3-1 with TRBJ2-7; D remains unclear. The CDR3 runs to 12 residues. Per germline, CDR1 LGHDT and CDR2 YNNKEL (reference sequence). V dropped 4 bases and J dropped 4 bases, with 8 bases sitting between them. CDR3 in DNA: TGTGCCAGCAGCCTCGCAGGTTACGAGCAGTACTTC. Protein sequence: CASSLAGYEQYF.

This clonotype was detected only once. The J gene is TRBJ2-7, the V gene TRBV29-1, with D perhaps assigned TRBD1 or TRBD2 (5 bases each). Trimming took 4 bases from V and 3 from J, leaving 16 bases between them. Germline-derived CDR1 and CDR2 are SQVTM and ANQGSEA. The CDR3 runs 14 residues. CDR3: CSVGRRDAFYEQYF. CDR3 DNA sequence: TGCAGCGTTGGTCGCCGGGACGCCTTCTACGAGCAGTACTTC.

This clonotype has a count of ten or more. The CDR3 bases are TGTGCAAGTCGCTTAGTTGAATACCAAGAGACCCAGTACTTC. This translates into CASRLVEYQETQYF. This chain uses TRBV12-2 with TRBJ2-5. TRBV12-2 is assigned pseudogene status. The CDR3 extends over 14 amino acids.

In its sample, this clonotype ranks as medium-sized (0.01 to 0.1%). The chain couples TRBV28 to TRBJ2-2, with D perhaps matching TRBD1 (6 bases). Deletions cut 2 bases from V and 5 bases from J, with 15 bases between. Germline V gene data show CDR1 as MDHEN and CDR2 as SYDVKM. CDR3 length: 16 residues. CDR3 protein: CASSLGPDSFTGELFF. CDR3 DNA: TGTGCCAGCAGTTTAGGGCCGGACAGTTTTACCGGGGAGCTGTTTTTT.

This clonotype showed up many times. The gene calls are TRBV5-1 and TRBJ1-1; no firm D call. V was pared by 1 base and J by 5 bases, with 6 bases between. The germline V gene has CDR1 SGHRS and CDR2 YFSETQ. The CDR3 is made up of 12 amino acids. CDR3 in amino acids: CASSLSDTEAFF. In nucleotides, the CDR3 is TGCGCCAGCAGCTTGTCCGATACTGAAGCTTTCTTT.

This clonotype showed up many times. V and J are TRBV5-4 and TRBJ2-3; D gene unclear. The germline V gene has CDR1 SGHNT and CDR2 YYREEE (reference sequence). Trimming removed 0 bases from V and 0 bases from J, with 8 bases in between. This CDR3 has 15 residues. CDR3: CASSLEASSTDTQYF. CDR3 DNA: TGTGCCAGCAGCTTGGAAGCATCAAGCACAGATACGCAGTATTTT.

About this clonotype itself: This may be a read error, as it is one base from a much larger clone. J is TRBJ1-1 and V is TRBV5-1, with D possibly TRBD1 on 6 matching bases. The length of the CDR3 is 13 residues. V shed 3 bases and J shed 6 bases, with 12 bases lying between them. CDR1 is SGHRS, CDR2 YFSETQ, per germline. This chain's CDR3 is CASSSWGGSEAFF. CDR3 coding DNA: TGCGCCAGCAGCTCCTGGGGGGGCTCTGAAGCTTTCTTT. Full variable domain (rest looked up from reference TRBV5-1 and TRBJ1-1): KAGVTQTPRYLIKTRGQQVTLSCSPISGHRSVSWYQQTPGQGLQFLFEYFSETQRNKGNFPGRFSGRQFSNSRSEMNVSTLELGDSALYLCASSSWGGSEAFFGQGTRLTVV.

This clonotype was seen ten or more times. This chain connects TRBV3-1 to TRBJ2-7; 11 positions agree with TRBD1. V lost 3 bases and J lost 5; bases outside the gene matches: 6. Germline CDR1 is LGHDT and CDR2 is YNNKEL (reference sequence). The CDR3 length is 15 residues. The CDR3 loop reads CASSQSGTGGDEQYF. The CDR3 bases are TGTGCCAGCAGCCAGTCCGGGACAGGGGGAGACGAGCAGTACTTC.

This clonotype was observed many times. The J gene is TRBJ2-3, the V gene TRBV20-1; 9 bases align to TRBD2. CDR3 length equals 13 residues. The J segment lost 9 bases and the V segment lost 6 bases, leaving 10 bases of the junction unmatched. The germline V gene encodes CDR1 DFQATT and CDR2 SNEGSKA (reference sequence). The CDR3 DNA is TGCAGTGCGAGAACACCTAGCGGGACAACGCAGTATTTT. It translates to CSARTPSGTTQYF.

In its sample, this clonotype was seen a few times. The CDR3 DNA is TGCAGTGCTAGGCGAACTAGCGGGAGGGCCATGGCGGAGACCCAGTACTTC. It translates to CSARRTSGRAMAETQYF. The chain joins TRBV20-1 to TRBJ2-5, with 13 bases identical to TRBD2. J gave up 5 bases and V 3 bases, and 12 bases lay outside the gene matches. The CDR3 covers 17 residues. Germline V lookup: CDR1 DFQATT, CDR2 SNEGSKA (reference sequence).